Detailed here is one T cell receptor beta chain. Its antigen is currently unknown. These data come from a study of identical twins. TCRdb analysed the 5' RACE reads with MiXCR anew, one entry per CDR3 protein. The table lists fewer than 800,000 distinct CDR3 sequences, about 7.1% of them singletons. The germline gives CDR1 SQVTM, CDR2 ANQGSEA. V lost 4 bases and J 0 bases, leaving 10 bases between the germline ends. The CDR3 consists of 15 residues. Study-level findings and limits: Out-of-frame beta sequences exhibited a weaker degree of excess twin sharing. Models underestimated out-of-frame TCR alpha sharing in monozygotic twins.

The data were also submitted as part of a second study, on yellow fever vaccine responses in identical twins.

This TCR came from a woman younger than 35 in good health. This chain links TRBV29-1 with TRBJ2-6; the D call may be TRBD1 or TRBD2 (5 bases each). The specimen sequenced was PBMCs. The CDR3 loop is CSVGDGSSGANVLTF. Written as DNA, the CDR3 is TGCAGCGTTGGGGACGGTTCCTCTGGGGCCAACGTCCTGACTTTC.